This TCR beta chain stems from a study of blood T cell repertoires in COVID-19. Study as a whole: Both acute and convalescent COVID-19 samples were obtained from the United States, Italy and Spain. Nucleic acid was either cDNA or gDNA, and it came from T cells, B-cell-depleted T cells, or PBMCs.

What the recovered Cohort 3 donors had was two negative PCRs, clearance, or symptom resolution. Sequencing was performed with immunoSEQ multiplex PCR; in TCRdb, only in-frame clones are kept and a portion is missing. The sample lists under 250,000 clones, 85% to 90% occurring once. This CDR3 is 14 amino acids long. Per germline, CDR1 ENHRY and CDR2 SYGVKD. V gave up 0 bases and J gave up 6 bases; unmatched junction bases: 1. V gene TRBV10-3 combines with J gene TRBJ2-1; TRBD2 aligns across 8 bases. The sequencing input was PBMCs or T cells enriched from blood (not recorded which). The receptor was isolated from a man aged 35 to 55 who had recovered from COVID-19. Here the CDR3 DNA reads TGTGCCATCAGTGAGTCCGGGACTAGCAATGAGCAGTTCTTC. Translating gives CAISESGTSNEQFF.